This T cell receptor (beta chain) stems from a study of CD8 T cells in ankylosing spondylitis. General study findings and limits: Previous work reported some of these motif variants in the synovial fluid and blood of reactive arthritis. Characteristic of ankylosing spondylitis blood, it appeared, was a TCR beta motif comprising about 8 highly homologous variants. Researchers report that disease-linked clones proved CD8+ and relatively rare in peripheral blood.

V shed 5 bases and J 6 bases; nucleotides not matched to a gene: 7. CDR3 length: 17 residues. Germline values: CDR1 MNHNS, CDR2 SASEGT. The authors made TCR beta libraries by quantitative 5'-RACE with molecular barcodes. TCRdb re-called the 5' RACE reads through MiXCR, storing one row per CDR3 protein. The sample carries about 330,000 distinct CDR3 sequences, around 8% recorded once. On this clonotype itself: Its cognate antigen is unknown.

V gene TRBV6-1 combines with J gene TRBJ2-2; 15 bases are shared with TRBD2. The source of this sequence is a male donor with ankylosing spondylitis. The sequenced sample was blood, either unsorted or a sorted T cell fraction (not recorded which). The CDR3 sequence: CASSTTGLAGGSGELFF. CDR3 sequence (DNA): TGTGCCAGCAGTACAACCGGACTAGCGGGAGGGTCCGGGGAGCTGTTTTTT.